This T cell receptor (beta chain) comes out of a study of T cells in Graves' hyperthyroidism and ophthalmopathy. General study results and limits: Progression to ophthalmopathy was predicted a median of about 6.6 months early.

Amplification of TCR beta CDR3 regions used RNA as the template. HTBI primers were employed in a first-round RT-PCR of the TCR CDR3. MiXCR, applied by TCRdb to the multiplex PCR reads, yields one record per CDR3 protein. The sample records roughly 840,000 distinct CDR3 sequences, over 35% being singletons. About this clonotype: Its antigen is not known.

The clonotype originates from a young man with Graves' hyperthyroidism. The material sequenced was blood.

The CDR3 loop reads CAISDSDYNSPLHF. In DNA form, the CDR3 reads TGTGCCATCAGTGATTCGGACTATAATTCACCCCTCCACTTT. The chain carries TRBV10-3 and TRBJ1-6; D gene uncertain. Trimming removed 3 bases at V and 3 bases at J, with 6 bases between. Looked up from germline, CDR1 is ENHRY and CDR2 is SYGVKD. This CDR3 is 14 amino acids long.